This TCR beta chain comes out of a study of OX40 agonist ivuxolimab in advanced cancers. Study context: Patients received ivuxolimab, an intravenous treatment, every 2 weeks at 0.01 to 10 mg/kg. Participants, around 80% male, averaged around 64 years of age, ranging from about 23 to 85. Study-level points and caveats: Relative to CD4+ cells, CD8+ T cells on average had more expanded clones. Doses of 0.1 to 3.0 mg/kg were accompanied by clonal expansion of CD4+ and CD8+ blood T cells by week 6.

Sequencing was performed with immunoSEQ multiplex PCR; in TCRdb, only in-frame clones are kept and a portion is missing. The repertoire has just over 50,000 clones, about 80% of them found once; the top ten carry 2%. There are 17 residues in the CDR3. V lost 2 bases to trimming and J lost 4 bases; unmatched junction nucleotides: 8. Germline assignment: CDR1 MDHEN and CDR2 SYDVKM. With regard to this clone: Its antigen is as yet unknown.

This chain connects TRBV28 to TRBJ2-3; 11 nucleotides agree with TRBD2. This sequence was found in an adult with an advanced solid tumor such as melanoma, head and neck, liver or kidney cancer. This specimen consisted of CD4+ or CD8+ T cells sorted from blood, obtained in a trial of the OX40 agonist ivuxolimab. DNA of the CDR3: TGTGCCAGCAGTTTACTTATACTAGCGGGAGCCCCAGATACGCAGTATTTT. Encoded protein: CASSLLILAGAPDTQYF.